This TCR beta chain was sequenced for a study of T-cell reconstitution after alpha-beta-depleted transplantation in children. Study results and caveats: As was reported, about two months after transplant, alpha-beta T cells came from several hundred expanded graft clones. By one year post-transplant, T-cell counts and diversity largely arose from T cells that were newly produced.

For this clonotype: The antigen is not known.

The V end lost 6 bases, the J end lost 5 bases, and 10 bases lay between the germline ends. The CDR3 spans 11 residues. Germline V gives CDR1 SQVTM, CDR2 ANQGSEA. Preparation of the TCRbeta library was carried out with unique molecular identifiers. In TCRdb, the PCR reads were re-called with MiXCR into one record per CDR3 protein. Among fewer than 700,000 distinct CDR3 sequences, approximately 12% were seen once, and the ten largest hold over 2%. The sequence derives from a male patient under 18 who had a stem cell transplant for acute myeloid leukemia, so the T cells may come from the graft donor. The material was PBMCs, mostly from graft donor cells, obtained 360 days after TCRalphabeta/CD19-depleted stem cell transplant. V is TRBV29-1 and J is TRBJ2-5; D not resolved. CDR3 bases: TGCAGCGTCGGAGTAGGGGAGACCCAGTACTTC. This codes for CSVGVGETQYF.